A single TCR beta chain is shown here with its context. The antigen it binds to is not known. Nothing much larger sits one base from this clone, and base qualities are not available. Collaborating institutions collected whole blood in K2EDTA tubes following their own protocols. Collaborator samples were shipped for TCRbeta analysis as frozen whole blood, isolated PBMCs, or DNA extracted from either sample type. This entry belongs to a study of blood T cell repertoires in COVID-19 (dated by TCRdb to 2018 to 2020). Background for the entire study: Collaborator samples came from the United States, Italy and Spain and covered acute and convalescent phases of COVID-19. The prospective study material was composed of cDNA or gDNA derived from T cells, B-cell-depleted T cells, or PBMCs. Subjects who had been exposed to COVID-19, were actively infected with it, or had recovered from it provided the deeply sampled blood TCRbeta repertoires that made up the dataset. The repertoires were made available in a free public database intended to serve as a resource for research on the immune response to SARS-CoV-2. Samples came from the ongoing ImmuneRACE study (first 160 participants) plus 1,254 subjects from 6 global collaborators. Sample metadata almost always included a de-identified subject ID, COVID-19 status, age in years and sex. Where HLA class I and class II types were available, the types were taken from metadata supplied by the sample provider, not from assay-based typing.

TCRbeta CDR3 regions were amplified from genomic DNA using the immunoSEQ Assay, a bias-controlled multiplex PCR. Processing in the source paper ran as follows. Within the assay, amplification of reference gene primers was used to estimate how many nucleated cells each sample contained. Sequence reads were collapsed and filtered to measure the absolute abundance of every unique TCRbeta CDR3 rearrangement. For each sample, productive Simpson clonality was calculated as the square root of Simpson's diversity index over productive rearrangements. Not all clones reach the TCRdb copy of this immuneACCESS table, which keeps in-frame sequences only. Checked studies attribute under half of the gap to unresolved V genes and leave the rest unexplained. D and trimming come from the DNA, and the V and J calls and clone size come from that table. The sample table contains about 69,000 clones; only one count was recorded for more than 80% of them. Together, the top ten hold approximately 1.9% of the sample.

Here is what the overall study found, with its caveats: How much clinical and demographic metadata was included differed by source and by participant, and the metadata was provided uncurated.

Including cysteine and phenylalanine, the CDR3 has 15 amino acids. Only CDR3 DNA is held: 45 bases, read in frame from base 1. CDR1 and CDR2, per the germline V gene, are ENHRY and SYGVKD. V is trimmed back by 6 bases and J by 5 bases, and the junction contains 9 bases that no gene match accounts for. Sequencing was carried out using peripheral blood. The rearrangement joined TRBV10-3 to TRBJ2-1; 8 central nucleotides agree with TRBD1. This TCR derives from a young man with acute or convalescent COVID-19. In nucleotide form, the sequence is TGTGCCATCAGGATTCAGGGGGCATTTGACAATGAGCAGTTCTTC. The translation is CAIRIQGAFDNEQFF.